This entry features one T cell receptor beta chain sequence. The antigen is unknown. The source of the sample is a study of post-analysis software for immune sequencing data. In the study overall: Recorded disease courses covered relapsing-remitting, secondary progressive and progressive-relapsing multiple sclerosis. Some patients had no subtype annotation.

Study-wide points: About five TRBV segments, including TRBV5-6, TRBV5-1 and TRBV20-1, were more frequent in patients than controls. Controls showed significantly higher normalized Chao1 diversity than did multiple sclerosis patients. Samples from a shared batch, those prepared together, strongly co-clustered by F measure.

Trimming took 0 bases from V and 6 from J, leaving 4 bases between them. The germline gives CDR1 SGHRS, CDR2 YFSETQ. The CDR3 contains 11 residues. TCR beta libraries were prepared from cDNA with unique molecular identifiers. TCRdb passed the PCR reads through MiXCR, listing each CDR3 protein once. This sample has 820,000 or so distinct CDR3 sequences, with roughly 50% found just once. This clonotype originated in a girl aged 10-17 years with multiple sclerosis. V gene TRBV5-1 combines with J gene TRBJ2-7; D remains ambiguous. The sample comprised blood. CDR3 DNA sequence: TGCGCCAGCAGCTTGGTTCTCGAGCAGTACTTC. Translation gives CASSLVLEQYF.